This is a list of T cell receptor beta chains from one sample in a study of shared clonotypes between healthy human individuals. Measured with immunoSEQ multiplex PCR; TCRdb has only the in-frame clones, and not every one. This sample has 2.5 million or so clones, with around 90% found just once. Specimen: naive CD4+ T cells sorted from blood. These receptors were obtained from a man between 18 and 35 years old in good health. Both conserved end residues are part of each CDR3. A D gene is named only where the DNA matches it firmly. Clone sizes are given selectively: once, few, many, or a class where the clone is expanded.

v_call: TRBV7-2
j_call: TRBJ1-1
clone_size: .
d_call: .
cdr3_aa: CASSPRLNSLNTEAFF
cdr3_nt: TGTGCCAGCAGCCCTAGGTTAAACAGCTTGAACACTGAAGCTTTCTTT

v_call: TRBV2
j_call: TRBJ1-1
clone_size: few
d_call: .
cdr3_aa: CASSVGTSNTEAFF
cdr3_nt: TGTGCCAGCAGTGTGGGCACATCGAACACTGAAGCTTTCTTT

v_call: TRBV6-1
j_call: TRBJ1-5
clone_size: .
d_call: .
cdr3_aa: CASSVNPNLGDSNQPQHF
cdr3_nt: TGTGCCAGCAGTGTTAACCCGAATCTAGGGGATAGCAATCAGCCCCAGCATTTT

v_call: TRBV6-6
j_call: TRBJ1-6
clone_size: few
d_call: TRBD1
cdr3_aa: CASTDREGYNSPLHF
cdr3_nt: TGTGCCAGCACCGACAGGGAAGGCTATAATTCACCCCTCCACTTT

v_call: TRBV2
j_call: TRBJ1-2
clone_size: .
d_call: .
cdr3_aa: CASSVGFYGYTF
cdr3_nt: TGTGCCAGCAGCGTTGGATTCTATGGCTACACCTTC

v_call: TRBV29-1
j_call: TRBJ2-5
clone_size: .
d_call: .
cdr3_aa: CSVGRQGHQETQYF
cdr3_nt: TGCAGCGTCGGGAGACAGGGACACCAAGAGACCCAGTACTTC

v_call: TRBV18
j_call: TRBJ2-3
clone_size: .
d_call: .
cdr3_aa: CASSPPLTDTQYF
cdr3_nt: TGTGCCAGCTCACCACCCCTCACAGATACGCAGTATTTT

v_call: TRBV6-1
j_call: TRBJ1-5
clone_size: few
d_call: .
cdr3_aa: CASSEVPPSNQPQHF
cdr3_nt: TGTGCCAGCAGTGAAGTTCCTCCTAGCAATCAGCCCCAGCATTTT

v_call: TRBV19
j_call: TRBJ1-5
clone_size: few
d_call: .
cdr3_aa: CASSQLGALEPQHF
cdr3_nt: TGTGCCAGTAGTCAGTTGGGGGCACTTGAGCCCCAGCATTTT

v_call: TRBV7-2
j_call: TRBJ2-2
clone_size: .
d_call: .
cdr3_aa: CASSLDGRYTGELFF
cdr3_nt: TGTGCCAGCAGCTTAGATGGCAGATACACCGGGGAGCTGTTTTTT

v_call: TRBV30
j_call: TRBJ1-3
clone_size: .
d_call: TRBD1
cdr3_aa: CAWSYRGGFGNTIYF
cdr3_nt: TGTGCCTGGAGCTACAGGGGTGGTTTTGGAAACACCATATATTTT

v_call: TRBV19
j_call: TRBJ2-2
clone_size: .
d_call: .
cdr3_aa: CASSIGGVSNTGELFF
cdr3_nt: TGTGCCAGTAGTATAGGGGGTGTGTCGAACACCGGGGAGCTGTTTTTT

v_call: TRBV7-3
j_call: TRBJ2-2
clone_size: .
d_call: .
cdr3_aa: CASSFMGPTGELFF
cdr3_nt: TGTGCCAGCAGCTTCATGGGACCCACCGGGGAGCTGTTTTTT

v_call: TRBV5-1
j_call: TRBJ1-4
clone_size: .
d_call: .
cdr3_aa: CASSEGRGHTGEKLFF
cdr3_nt: TGCGCCAGCAGCGAAGGCAGGGGACACACGGGGGAAAAACTGTTTTTT

v_call: TRBV18
j_call: TRBJ1-2
clone_size: .
d_call: TRBD1
cdr3_aa: CASSVTGGDYGYTF
cdr3_nt: TGTGCCAGCTCAGTCACAGGGGGCGACTATGGCTACACCTTC

v_call: TRBV7-9
j_call: TRBJ2-1
clone_size: once
d_call: TRBD2
cdr3_aa: CASGAGGLNEQFF
cdr3_nt: TGTGCCAGCGGAGCGGGGGGGCTCAATGAGCAGTTCTTC

v_call: TRBV9
j_call: TRBJ2-3
clone_size: .
d_call: TRBD2
cdr3_aa: CASSPRLAVTTDTQYF
cdr3_nt: TGTGCCAGCAGCCCCCGACTAGCGGTAACCACAGATACGCAGTATTTT

v_call: TRBV6-1
j_call: TRBJ2-5
clone_size: .
d_call: .
cdr3_aa: CASNPTGPAGAQYF
cdr3_nt: TGTGCCAGCAACCCTACGGGACCAGCCGGGGCCCAGTACTTC

v_call: TRBV2
j_call: TRBJ1-5
clone_size: .
d_call: TRBD1
cdr3_aa: CASSDQGADQPQHF
cdr3_nt: TGTGCCAGCAGTGATCAGGGGGCAGATCAGCCCCAGCATTTT

v_call: TRBV12-5
j_call: TRBJ2-2
clone_size: .
d_call: TRBD1
cdr3_aa: CASGLRGQEVTGELFF
cdr3_nt: TGTGCTAGTGGTTTGAGGGGACAGGAAGTTACCGGGGAGCTGTTTTTT

v_call: TRBV13
j_call: TRBJ2-1
clone_size: .
d_call: .
cdr3_aa: CASSLKSSYNEQFF
cdr3_nt: TGTGCCAGCAGCTTAAAAAGCTCCTACAATGAGCAGTTCTTC

v_call: TRBV5-1
j_call: TRBJ1-2
clone_size: .
d_call: .
cdr3_aa: CASSLGDTGYTF
cdr3_nt: TGCGCCAGCAGCTTGGGGGACACAGGCTACACCTTC

v_call: TRBV28
j_call: TRBJ1-4
clone_size: .
d_call: .
cdr3_aa: CASSLYRVTNEKLFF
cdr3_nt: TGTGCCAGCAGTCTCTACAGGGTTACTAATGAAAAACTGTTTTTT

v_call: TRBV25-1
j_call: TRBJ2-1
clone_size: .
d_call: TRBD1
cdr3_aa: CASSVGQGWEQFF
cdr3_nt: TGTGCCAGCAGTGTAGGACAGGGCTGGGAGCAGTTCTTC

v_call: TRBV7-6
j_call: TRBJ2-2
clone_size: .
d_call: TRBD1
cdr3_aa: CASSQEMGQGETGELFF
cdr3_nt: TGTGCCAGCAGCCAAGAGATGGGACAGGGGGAAACCGGGGAGCTGTTTTTT

v_call: TRBV30
j_call: TRBJ2-3
clone_size: .
d_call: TRBD2
cdr3_aa: CAWGMGLAASTDTQYF
cdr3_nt: TGTGCCTGGGGGATGGGTCTAGCGGCTAGCACAGATACGCAGTATTTT

v_call: TRBV27
j_call: TRBJ2-5
clone_size: .
d_call: TRBD2
cdr3_aa: CASSLSGTSGRRETQYF
cdr3_nt: TGTGCCAGCAGTTTATCCGGGACTAGCGGGAGGAGAGAGACCCAGTACTTC

v_call: TRBV5-1
j_call: TRBJ2-2
clone_size: .
d_call: .
cdr3_aa: CASSSLGDAWSGELFF
cdr3_nt: TGCGCCAGCAGCTCCCTCGGGGACGCGTGGAGCGGGGAGCTGTTTTTT

v_call: TRBV7-2
j_call: TRBJ2-7
clone_size: .
d_call: TRBD1
cdr3_aa: CASSLDRGYYEQYF
cdr3_nt: TGTGCCAGCAGCTTGGACAGGGGCTACTACGAGCAGTACTTC

v_call: TRBV7-8
j_call: TRBJ2-3
clone_size: .
d_call: .
cdr3_aa: CASSPSRGTQYF
cdr3_nt: TGTGCCAGCAGCCCCTCCCGGGGTACGCAGTATTTT

v_call: TRBV6-5
j_call: TRBJ2-4
clone_size: .
d_call: TRBD1
cdr3_aa: CASSLTGPQNIQYF
cdr3_nt: TGTGCCAGCAGTTTGACAGGGCCCCAAAACATTCAGTACTTC

v_call: TRBV4-1
j_call: TRBJ2-6
clone_size: .
d_call: TRBD1
cdr3_aa: CASSRTGGSGANVLTF
cdr3_nt: TGCGCCAGCAGCCGTACAGGGGGCTCTGGGGCCAACGTCCTGACTTTC

v_call: TRBV9
j_call: TRBJ2-5
clone_size: .
d_call: TRBD2
cdr3_aa: CASSTGASGRETQYF
cdr3_nt: TGTGCCAGCAGCACAGGGGCTAGCGGGAGGGAGACCCAGTACTTC

v_call: TRBV19
j_call: TRBJ1-1
clone_size: .
d_call: .
cdr3_aa: CASSSTGTDAKGTEAFF
cdr3_nt: TGTGCCAGTTCATCCACCGGGACCGATGCTAAGGGGACTGAAGCTTTCTTT

v_call: TRBV5-5
j_call: TRBJ1-5
clone_size: .
d_call: .
cdr3_aa: CASSLVVGSNQPQHF
cdr3_nt: TGTGCCAGCAGCTTGGTGGTTGGCAGCAATCAGCCCCAGCATTTT

v_call: TRBV19
j_call: TRBJ1-3
clone_size: .
d_call: .
cdr3_aa: CASSIPRRTLSGNTIYF
cdr3_nt: TGTGCCAGTAGTATCCCCCGGCGGACTCTCTCTGGAAACACCATATATTTT

v_call: TRBV5-1
j_call: TRBJ2-2
clone_size: .
d_call: TRBD2
cdr3_aa: CASSDGAGELAGELFF
cdr3_nt: TGCGCCAGCAGCGATGGAGCGGGAGAACTGGCCGGGGAGCTGTTTTTT

v_call: TRBV5-1
j_call: TRBJ1-4
clone_size: .
d_call: .
cdr3_aa: CASSLAGVTNEKLFF
cdr3_nt: TGCGCCAGCAGCCTAGCAGGGGTAACTAATGAAAAACTGTTTTTT

v_call: TRBV6-5
j_call: TRBJ1-3
clone_size: .
d_call: .
cdr3_aa: CATKNRASSGNTIYF
cdr3_nt: TGTGCCACCAAGAACAGGGCAAGCTCTGGAAACACCATATATTTT

v_call: TRBV5-5
j_call: TRBJ1-2
clone_size: .
d_call: TRBD1
cdr3_aa: CASSQTGGYGYTF
cdr3_nt: TGTGCCAGCAGTCAAACAGGGGGTTATGGCTACACCTTC

v_call: TRBV27
j_call: TRBJ2-5
clone_size: .
d_call: .
cdr3_aa: CASSNLETQYF
cdr3_nt: TGTGCCAGCAGTAATCTAGAGACCCAGTACTTC

v_call: TRBV5-1
j_call: TRBJ2-2
clone_size: .
d_call: .
cdr3_aa: CASSLDPPGPGGELFF
cdr3_nt: TGCGCCAGCAGCTTGGACCCCCCGGGGCCGGGCGGGGAGCTGTTTTTT

v_call: TRBV5-1
j_call: TRBJ2-5
clone_size: .
d_call: TRBD1
cdr3_aa: CASSLSGQGETQYF
cdr3_nt: TGCGCCAGCAGCTTGTCCGGACAGGGGGAGACCCAGTACTTC